This T cell receptor beta chain was found in a study of T-cell memory formation after mild COVID-19. Findings and caveats of the study: Most CD4+ clones that shrank were in CM and EM, while CD8+ ones turned up in EMRA. Prior to infection, memory already included some responding clones, suggesting cross-reactive memory joined.

This CDR3 is 15 amino acids long. The germline V gene has CDR1 SGHTA and CDR2 FQGNSA. V gave up 1 base and J gave up 2 bases; unmatched junction bases: 4. This clonotype was counted many times. Antigen unknown. TCRdb re-called the 5' RACE reads with MiXCR, one entry per CDR3 protein. This table has a few hundred thousand distinct CDR3 sequences, 15% to 20% appearing once. The gene calls are TRBV7-2 and TRBJ2-7, with 8 bases fitting TRBD2. The sequenced sample consisted of PBMCs or a T cell subset sorted from them (not recorded which). This TCR derives from a man aged 18 to 35 who had mild COVID-19 (a few samples of this study predate the infection). Cell type and time point are not known. CDR3 nucleotides: TGTGCCAGCAGCTTAGGAGTCGGGGGGGCCTACGAGCAGTACTTC. Translating gives CASSLGVGGAYEQYF.